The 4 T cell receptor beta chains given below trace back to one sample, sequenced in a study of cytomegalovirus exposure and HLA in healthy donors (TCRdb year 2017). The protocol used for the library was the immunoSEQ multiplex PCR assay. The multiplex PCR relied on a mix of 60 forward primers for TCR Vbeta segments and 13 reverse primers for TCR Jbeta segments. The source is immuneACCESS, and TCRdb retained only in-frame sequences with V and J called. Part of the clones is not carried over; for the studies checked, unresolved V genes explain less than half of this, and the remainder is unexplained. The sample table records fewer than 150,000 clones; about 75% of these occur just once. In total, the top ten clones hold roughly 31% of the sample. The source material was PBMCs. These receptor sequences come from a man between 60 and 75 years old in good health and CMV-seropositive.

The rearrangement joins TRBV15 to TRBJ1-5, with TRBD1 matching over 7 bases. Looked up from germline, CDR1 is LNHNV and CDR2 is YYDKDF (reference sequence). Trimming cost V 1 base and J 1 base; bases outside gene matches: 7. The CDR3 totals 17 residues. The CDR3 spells CATSRGQGEWSNQPQHF. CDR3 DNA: TGTGCCACCAGCAGAGGACAGGGAGAATGGAGCAATCAGCCCCAGCATTTT.

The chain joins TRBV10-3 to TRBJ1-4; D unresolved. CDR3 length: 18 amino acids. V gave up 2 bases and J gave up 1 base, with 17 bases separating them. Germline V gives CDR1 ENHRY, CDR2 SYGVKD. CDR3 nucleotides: TGTGCCATCAGTGAGAGAGAGGGAACGTTCGTAACTAATGAAAAACTGTTTTTT. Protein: CAISEREGTFVTNEKLFF.

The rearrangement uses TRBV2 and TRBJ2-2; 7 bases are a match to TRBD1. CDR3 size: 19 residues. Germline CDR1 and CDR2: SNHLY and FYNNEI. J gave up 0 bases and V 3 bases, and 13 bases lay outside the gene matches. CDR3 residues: CASSDLERGPYSNTGELFF. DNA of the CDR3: TGTGCCAGCAGTGACCTAGAAAGGGGGCCGTATTCGAACACCGGGGAGCTGTTTTTT.

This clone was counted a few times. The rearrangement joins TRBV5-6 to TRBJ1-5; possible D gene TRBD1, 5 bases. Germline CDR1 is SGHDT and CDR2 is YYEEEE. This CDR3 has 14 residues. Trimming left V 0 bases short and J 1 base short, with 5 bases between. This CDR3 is CASSLAGSNQPQHF. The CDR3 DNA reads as TGTGCCAGCAGCTTGGCAGGGAGCAATCAGCCCCAGCATTTT.